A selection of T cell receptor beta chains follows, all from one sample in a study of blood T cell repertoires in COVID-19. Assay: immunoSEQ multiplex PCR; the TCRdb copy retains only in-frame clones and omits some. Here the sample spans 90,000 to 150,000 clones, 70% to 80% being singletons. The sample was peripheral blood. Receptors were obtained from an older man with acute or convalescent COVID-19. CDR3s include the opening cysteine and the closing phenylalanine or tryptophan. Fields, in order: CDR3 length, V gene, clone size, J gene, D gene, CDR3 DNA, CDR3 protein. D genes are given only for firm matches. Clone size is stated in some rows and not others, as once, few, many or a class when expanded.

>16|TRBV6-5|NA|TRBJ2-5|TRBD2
TGTGCCAGCAGTTATAGGGGTTCGGGGGGTGGAGAGACCCAGTACTTC
CASSYRGSGGGETQYF
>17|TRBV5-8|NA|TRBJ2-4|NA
TGTGCCAGCAGCCTGGAAAGGGGTACTCTAGCCAAAAACATTCAGTACTTC
CASSLERGTLAKNIQYF
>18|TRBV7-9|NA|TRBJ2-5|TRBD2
TGTGCCAGCAGCTTTATTCGTGCGGGAGGGGGGTACCAAGAGACCCAGTACTTC
CASSFIRAGGGYQETQYF
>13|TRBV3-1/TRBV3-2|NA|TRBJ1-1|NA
TGTGCCAGCAGCCACGAGGGAGGAACTGAAGCTTTCTTT
CASSHEGGTEAFF
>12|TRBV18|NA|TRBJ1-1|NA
TGTGCCAGCTCACAAGAGAGCACTGAAGCTTTCTTT
CASSQESTEAFF
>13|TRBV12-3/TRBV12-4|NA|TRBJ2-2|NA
TGTGCCAGCAGTTTAAGTGGAGGCGGGGAGCTGTTTTTT
CASSLSGGGELFF
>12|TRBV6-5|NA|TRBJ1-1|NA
TGTGCCAGCAGTTTCGAGGGCACTGAAGCTTTCTTT
CASSFEGTEAFF
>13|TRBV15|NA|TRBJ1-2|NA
TGTGCCACCAGCAGACTACAGGGCTATGGCTACACCTTC
CATSRLQGYGYTF
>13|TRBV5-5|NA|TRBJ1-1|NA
TGTGCCAGCAGCTTGGACAGGGCGGAGGCAGCTTTCTTT
CASSLDRAEAAFF
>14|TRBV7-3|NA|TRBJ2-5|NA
TGTGCCAGCAGCTTCCTGACCGACGGGGAGACCCAGTACTTC
CASSFLTDGETQYF
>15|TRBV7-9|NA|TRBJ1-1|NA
TGTGCCAGCAGCTTAGGGCTGATGGTGAACACTGAAGCTTTCTTT
CASSLGLMVNTEAFF
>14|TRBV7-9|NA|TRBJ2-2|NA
TGTGCCAGCAGCTTAAATTCGGTTATCGGGGAGCTGTTTTTT
CASSLNSVIGELFF
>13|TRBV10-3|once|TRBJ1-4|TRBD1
TGTGCCATAAGACAGGGAGTAAGTGAAAAACTGTTTTTT
CAIRQGVSEKLFF
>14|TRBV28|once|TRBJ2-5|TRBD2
TGTGCCACCATTACGGCGGGAGGGGGGGAGACCCAGTACTTC
CATITAGGGETQYF